The 23 T cell receptor beta chains presented below share a single source sample, sequenced in a study of shared clonotypes between healthy human individuals. TCRdb's table, derived via immunoSEQ multiplex PCR, lists solely in-frame clones and lacks some. The profile covers some 2 million clones, with 85% to 95% appearing a single time and about 0.13% taken by the ten largest. Material: naive CD4+ T cells sorted from blood. Described subset: CD45RA+ positively selected. Source of these receptors: a man younger than 35 in good health.

The V and J genes are TRBV7-2 and TRBJ1-6; TRBD1 is a possible D gene (6 bases). Germline CDR1 and CDR2: SGHTA and FQGNSA. V was trimmed by 2 bases and J by 13 bases, leaving 12 bases between them. CDR3 size: 13 residues. CDR3 sequence: CASSLYGQSPLHF. The CDR3 region has the DNA TGTGCCAGCAGCTTATACGGACAGTCGCCCCTCCACTTT.

A note on this clone: Other DNA sequences from this sample encode an identical CDR3 as well. J is TRBJ2-1 and V is TRBV11-2, with 13 nucleotides matching TRBD2. V lost 5 bases to trimming and J lost 1 base; unmatched junction nucleotides: 2. Germline V gives CDR1 SGHAT, CDR2 FQNNGV. The CDR3 runs 16 residues. CDR3: CASSRTSGSSYNEQFF. The CDR3 nucleotides are TGTGCCAGCAGCCGGACTAGCGGGAGTTCCTACAATGAGCAGTTCTTC.

V gene TRBV7-3 combines with J gene TRBJ1-4; D possibly corresponds to TRBD1 (6 bases). The CDR3 is 16 residues long. V shed 5 bases and J shed 7 bases, with 20 bases lying between them. Looked up from germline, CDR1 is SGHTA and CDR2 is FQGTGA. The CDR3 sequence: CASSDPRGGEGEKLFF. CDR3 coding DNA: TGTGCCAGCAGCGACCCACGAGGGGGTGAAGGTGAAAAACTGTTTTTT.

For the CDR3, the DNA is TGCGCCAGCAGCCACAAACCGGGACAGGGGCCCTACAATGAGCAGTTCTTC. Protein sequence: CASSHKPGQGPYNEQFF. The chain joins TRBV4-1 to TRBJ2-1; 10 bases map to TRBD1. Unmatched junction bases numbered 7, after V lost 3 bases and J lost 2 bases. From germline, CDR1 is MGHRA and CDR2 YSYEKL. This CDR3 region has 17 residues.

The chain has TRBV9 and TRBJ2-7; no reliable D call. The CDR3 contains 14 residues. The ends were cut back, 2 bases at V and 5 bases at J, with 14 bases in the middle. Germline V gene lookup returns CDR1 SGDLS and CDR2 YYNGEE. The CDR3 bases are TGTGCCAGCAGCGTCGATAGGGCATGGGACGAGCAGTACTTC. It specifies CASSVDRAWDEQYF. Looking up the rest from reference TRBV9 and TRBJ2-7 gives the full variable domain: DSGVTQTPKHLITATGQRVTLRCSPRSGDLSVYWYQQSLDQGLQFLIQYYNGEERAKGNILERFSAQQFPDLHSELNLSSLELGDSALYFCASSVDRAWDEQYFGPGTRLTVT.

The chain couples TRBV5-4 to TRBJ1-2, with 8 bases lining up with TRBD1. This CDR3 spans 16 amino acids. V was pared by 0 bases and J by 4 bases, with 8 bases of the junction left unmatched. Looked up from germline, CDR1 is SGHNT and CDR2 is YYREEE (reference sequence). CDR3 region: CASSLGQGATPYGYTF. The CDR3 DNA reads TGTGCCAGCAGCTTGGGGCAGGGGGCGACCCCCTATGGCTACACCTTC.

This chain uses TRBV11-3 with TRBJ2-2; D unclear. Germline loops: CDR1 SGHNT, CDR2 YENEEA. This CDR3 spans 17 amino acids. V was cut by 5 bases and J by 0 bases, with 16 bases left in between. CDR3 bases: TGTGCCAGCAGCCGACGTCCGGCAGGAACGAACACCGGGGAGCTGTTTTTT. Protein: CASSRRPAGTNTGELFF.

This chain uses TRBV6-4 with TRBJ2-2; 10 bases are shared with TRBD2. Germline CDR1 MRHNA, CDR2 SNTAGT. With 6 bases clipped from V and 5 bases from J, the junction kept 9 bases outside the gene matches. The CDR3 loop spans 16 amino acids. The CDR3 loop is CASSPSGSPGTGELFF. The CDR3, as DNA: TGTGCCAGCAGCCCTAGCGGGAGCCCCGGAACCGGGGAGCTGTTTTTT.

In the case of this clone: This CDR3 is also generated by other DNA sequences in the sample. This chain links TRBV11-2 with TRBJ2-2; maybe TRBD1 (5 bases). This CDR3 has 13 residues. V dropped 6 bases and J dropped 6 bases, with 11 bases sitting between them. Per the germline V gene, CDR1 is SGHAT and CDR2 is FQNNGV. CDR3 sequence reads: CASSSQGPGELFF. The CDR3 DNA reads TGTGCCAGCAGTTCTCAGGGTCCCGGGGAGCTGTTTTTT.

This chain connects TRBV6-6 to TRBJ2-5, with 8 bases aligning to TRBD2. The CDR3 has 13 residues. CDR1 is MNHNY and CDR2 is SVGAGI in the germline V gene (reference sequence). V trimming: 9 bases; J trimming: 4 bases; junction bases outside the gene matches: 7. For the CDR3, the DNA is TGTGCCAGTCTAGCGGGCCTCGGAGAGACCCAGTACTTC. It yields the protein CASLAGLGETQYF.

V gene TRBV6-6 combines with J gene TRBJ2-7; D is undetermined. Germline CDR1 is MNHNY and CDR2 is SVGAGI (reference sequence). The V end lost 6 bases, the J end lost 0 bases, and 9 bases lay between the germline ends. The CDR3 spans 13 residues. CDR3 loop: CASSPLGSYEQYF. Written as DNA, the CDR3 is TGTGCCAGCAGCCCCCTTGGCTCCTACGAGCAGTACTTC.

This rearrangement joins TRBV4-3 to TRBJ2-3; TRBD2 aligns across 12 bases. CDR1 is LGHNA and CDR2 is YSLEER in the germline V gene. The CDR3 has 17 amino acids. The V and J ends lost 1 base and 2 bases, in that order; junction bases with no gene match: 4. The chain's CDR3 is CASSQVGLAGYTDTQYF. In DNA, the CDR3 is TGCGCCAGCAGCCAAGTCGGACTAGCGGGATACACAGATACGCAGTATTTT.

J is TRBJ2-6 and V is TRBV30; no reliable D call. Germline CDR1 and CDR2: GTSNPN and SVGIG (reference sequence). Trimming left V 5 bases short and J 6 bases short, with 5 bases between. The CDR3 length is 11 residues. CDR3 amino acids: CAWSKANVLTF. The DNA for the CDR3 is TGTGCCTGGTCTAAGGCCAACGTCCTGACTTTC.

CDR3 loop: CASSPTSGREETQYF. The CDR3 coding sequence is TGTGCCAGCAGCCCGACTAGCGGGAGAGAAGAGACCCAGTACTTC. The chain carries TRBV9 and TRBJ2-5; 12 bases map to TRBD2. Per the germline V gene, CDR1 is SGDLS and CDR2 is YYNGEE. V was clipped by 4 bases and J by 3 bases; unmatched bases: 4. The CDR3 is 15 residues long.

This rearrangement joins TRBV6-1 to TRBJ2-4; D is ambiguous. The germline V gene encodes CDR1 MNHNS and CDR2 SASEGT. The CDR3 extends over 11 amino acids. V lost 2 bases to trimming and J lost 13 bases, with 9 bases between them. CDR3 amino acids: CASSESRYQYF. CDR3 coding DNA: TGTGCCAGCAGTGAATCGAGGTACCAGTACTTC.

The rearrangement joins TRBV28 to TRBJ2-7, with a tentative D call TRBD1 (5 bases). Per the germline V gene, CDR1 is MDHEN and CDR2 is SYDVKM. V lost 6 bases and J lost 3, with 12 bases in between. The CDR3 runs 13 residues. The CDR3 DNA reads as TGTGCCAGCAGCTTGCTAAGGGGCTACGAGCAGTACTTC. Amino acid sequence: CASSLLRGYEQYF. Full variable domain (missing parts from reference TRBV28 and TRBJ2-7): DVKVTQSSRYLVKRTGEKVFLECVQDMDHENMFWYRQDPGLGLRLIYFSYDVKMKEKGDIPEGYSVSREKKERFSLILESASTNQTSMYLCASSLLRGYEQYFGPGTRLTVT.

This clone was recorded once. This rearrangement joins TRBV5-4 to TRBJ2-5; 8 nucleotides agree with TRBD1. Germline trimming cut 0 bases from V and 4 bases from J; bases unmatched to any gene: 5. In germline, CDR1 is SGHNT, CDR2 YYREEE (reference sequence). The CDR3 consists of 15 residues. The CDR3 nucleotides read TGTGCCAGCAGCTTGGACGGGACAGGTATAGAGACCCAGTACTTC. It yields the protein CASSLDGTGIETQYF.

On this clone itself: The sample has other DNA sequences that encode this CDR3 too. The chain recombines TRBV18 with TRBJ2-5; D is undetermined. V shed 1 base and J shed 5 bases, with 5 bases lying between them. CDR1 is KGHSH, CDR2 LQKENI, per germline. The CDR3 runs to 12 residues. The CDR3, as DNA: TGTGCCAGCTCACCACGTGAGGAGACCCAGTACTTC. It encodes CASSPREETQYF.

CDR3 in amino acids: CASSSQIHGEGRGTDTQYF. Written as DNA, the CDR3 is TGTGCCAGCTCATCACAAATCCACGGTGAGGGCAGGGGGACAGATACGCAGTATTTT. This rearrangement joins TRBV18 to TRBJ2-3; 7 nucleotides match TRBD1. Germline values: CDR1 KGHSH, CDR2 LQKENI. V lost 5 bases and J lost 3; bases outside the gene matches: 20. The length of the CDR3 is 19 residues.

CDR3 amino acids: CASSSGTDAYGYTF. The CDR3 DNA reads as TGTGCCAGCAGCTCAGGTACGGATGCCTATGGCTACACCTTC. The rearrangement joins TRBV7-2 to TRBJ1-2, with D hard to call. Per germline, CDR1 SGHTA and CDR2 FQGNSA. V dropped 4 bases and J dropped 4 bases, with 13 bases sitting between them. The CDR3 spans 14 residues.

V gene TRBV5-6 combines with J gene TRBJ2-1; tentative D call: TRBD1 (5 bases). Trimming took off 2 bases at V and 6 bases at J, with 27 bases between the two ends. From germline, CDR1 is SGHDT and CDR2 YYEEEE. CDR3 length equals 19 residues. The CDR3 region is CASSLGSRTLVGETNEQFF. For the CDR3, the DNA is TGTGCCAGCAGCTTAGGGTCTAGGACACTGGTTGGAGAAACCAATGAGCAGTTCTTC.

This clone has a single count. The chain couples TRBV29-1 to TRBJ2-3; D might be TRBD1 or TRBD2, each matching 5 bases. The CDR3 is 15 residues long. Germline CDR1 and CDR2: SQVTM and ANQGSEA. V lost 1 base, J lost 2 bases, and 13 bases lay in between. CDR3 in DNA: TGCAGCGTTGAAGGGGGGTCGGATAACACAGATACGCAGTATTTT. This sequence encodes CSVEGGSDNTDTQYF.

This chain joins TRBV10-1 and TRBJ2-3; 8 bases map to TRBD2. Germline V gene data show CDR1 as WNHNN and CDR2 as SYGVQD (reference sequence). The CDR3 spans 16 residues. Trimming took 0 bases from V and 4 from J; bases not matched to a gene: 6. The CDR3 DNA follows: TGCGCCAGCAGTGAGTCGACTCTAGCGGGTGCAGATACGCAGTATTTT. Translating it yields CASSESTLAGADTQYF.